The clone carrying this T cell receptor delta chain was counted between two and nine times. TCRdb re-processed the reads using CATT. The data contain approximately 11,000 delta-chain clones, around 3.5% of them singletons. This entry is derived from a study of gamma-delta chains in newborns, infants, children. Turning to the study itself: Microbial exposure reportedly drives polyclonal innate γδ T cell expansion after birth.

This sequence was found in a child who was a newborn, infant or young child, either healthy, febrile or measles-vaccinated (not recorded which). Source material: blood.

The CDR3 DNA reads TGTGCTCTTGGGGAACGTCAGGGATGGGTCAGGGCCACCGATAAACTCATCTTT. This gives the protein CALGERQGWVRATDKLIF. This chain joins TRDV1 and TRDJ1; the D gene is possibly TRDD3 (5 bases). Germline CDR1 is TSWWSYY and CDR2 is QGS. Trimming stripped 1 base from V and 1 base from J, with 19 bases between. The CDR3 sequence is 18 residues long.